This T cell receptor (beta chain) was found in a study of CD8+CD57+ T cells in acquired aplastic anemia. The wider study: DNA from sorted CD4+ and CD8+ cells averaged roughly 3.2 ug. Notes on the study in general: Comparison of patients with controls identified some 29 shared CD8+ CDR3 sequences.

This clonotype occurred a few times. Its antigen is not known. Genomic DNA was employed as the template in profiling TCR beta VDJ and CDR3. TCRdb redid the calling of the reads with MiXCR, one entry per CDR3 protein. Among about 180,000 distinct CDR3 sequences, almost 50% were seen once, and the ten largest hold under 15%. An expansion of CD8+CD57+ cells by flow cytometry had been shown in patients chosen for sequencing. Severe acquired aplastic anemia was present in every patient. Trimming left V 6 bases short and J 3 bases short, with 11 bases between. CDR1 and CDR2 from the germline V gene are KGHDR and SFDVKD. The CDR3 runs 14 residues.

What was sequenced was sorted CD4+, CD8+, or CD8+CD57+ T cells (not recorded which) from PBMCs. The source of this sequence is a human donor with aplastic anemia. The V call is TRBV24-1, the J call TRBJ1-5, with D possibly being TRBD1 (6 bases). The CDR3 here is CATSRQDTNQPQHF. The CDR3 DNA is TGTGCCACCAGTCGACAGGACACCAATCAGCCCCAGCATTTT.